This is a list of T cell receptor beta chains from one sample in a study of T cell repertoires in cytomegalovirus infection. TCRdb reprocessed the reads with MiXCR, giving one entry per CDR3 protein. Of about 830,000 distinct CDR3 sequences detected, about 31% appear once; the ten largest clones hold roughly 12%. These receptors lack a known antigen. The sequenced sample was cultured CD8+ T cells from PBMCs, obtained from culture after CMV antigen stimulation. The receptor set was obtained from a human donor in good health (CMV status not recorded). Some clones in this sample may be carry-over from other donors' samples. The CDR3 runs from the conserved cysteine through the conserved F or W.

v_gene: TRBV6-1
CDR3aa: CASSVGSSYNSPLHF

v_gene: TRBV2
CDR3aa: CASSDTFSEYEQYF

v_gene: TRBV10-3
CDR3aa: CAISVGENTEAFF

v_gene: TRBV9
CDR3aa: CASSVEAGWDSPLHF

v_gene: TRBV5-5
CDR3aa: CASSKTGGQGANVLTF

v_gene: TRBV10-3
CDR3aa: CAITTPGNEQFF

v_gene: TRBV28
CDR3aa: CASRGLAGGRTDTQYF

v_gene: TRBV2
CDR3aa: CASKGQSRRLNTEAFF

v_gene: TRBV5-4
CDR3aa: CASSLFGGEKLFF

v_gene: TRBV7-2
CDR3aa: CASSLDTNNEQFF

v_gene: TRBV9
CDR3aa: CASSNWGEADTQYF

v_gene: TRBV7-8
CDR3aa: CASSPGTSGASDTRYF

v_gene: TRBV13
CDR3aa: CASSSPGQEDTEAFF

v_gene: TRBV5-1
CDR3aa: CASSLYGLPLAGGGTDTQYF

v_gene: TRBV7-6
CDR3aa: CASSLGSRGQQETQYF

v_gene: TRBV7-2
CDR3aa: CDLDRGWNFSNQPQHF

v_gene: TRBV10-3
CDR3aa: CAISESIAGGYNEQFF

v_gene: TRBV7-6
CDR3aa: CASSTAQGVGYGYTF

v_gene: TRBV6-2/TRBV6-3
CDR3aa: CASSYREVAGELFF